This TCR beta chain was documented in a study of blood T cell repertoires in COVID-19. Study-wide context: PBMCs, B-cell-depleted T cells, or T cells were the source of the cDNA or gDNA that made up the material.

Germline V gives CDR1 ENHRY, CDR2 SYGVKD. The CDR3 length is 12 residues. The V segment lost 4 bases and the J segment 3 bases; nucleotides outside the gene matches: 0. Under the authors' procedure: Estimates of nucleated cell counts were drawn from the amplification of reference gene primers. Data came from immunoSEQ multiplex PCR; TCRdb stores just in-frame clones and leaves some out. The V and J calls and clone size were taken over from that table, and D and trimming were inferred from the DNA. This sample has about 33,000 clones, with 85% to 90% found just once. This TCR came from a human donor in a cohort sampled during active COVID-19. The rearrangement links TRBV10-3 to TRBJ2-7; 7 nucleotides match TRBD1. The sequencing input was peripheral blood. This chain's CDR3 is CAISGDSYEQYF. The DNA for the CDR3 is TGTGCCATCAGTGGGGACAGCTACGAGCAGTACTTC.